Presented here are 30 T cell receptor beta chains from one specimen sequenced in a study of Ad26.COV2.S vaccination and SARS-CoV-2 variants (dated by TCRdb to the early 2020s). Sample time point, as interpreted from the label and publication: individuals recovered from natural SARS-CoV-2 infection. Libraries were built with the immunoSEQ multiplex PCR assay. TCRdb carries this immuneACCESS record with in-frame sequences only. Its versions omit some clonotypes, under half of them owing to an unresolved V gene in the studies checked, with the rest unexplained. The sample table shows over 90,000 clones, and over 70% are seen once. Jointly, the top ten make up 15% to 20% of the sample. The material sequenced was peripheral blood, taken after recovery from COVID-19. These receptors were taken from a human donor who had recovered from COVID-19.

The chain combines TRBV2 with TRBJ1-5; D gene unclear. V lost 6 bases to trimming and J lost 4 bases, with 19 bases between them. Germline loops: CDR1 SNHLY, CDR2 FYNNEI. The CDR3 runs 16 residues. The CDR3, as DNA: TGTGCCAGCAGGTACCAGGTCGGCAGTCGTAATCAGCCCCAGCATTTT. Translated, it gives CASRYQVGSRNQPQHF.

The chain combines TRBV5-4 with TRBJ2-5, with 9 bases that match TRBD1. This CDR3 spans 17 amino acids. Trimming removed 3 bases from V and 0 bases from J; junction bases left unmatched: 9. CDR1 and CDR2 from the germline V gene are SGHNT and YYREEE (reference sequence). Written as DNA, the CDR3 is TGTGCCAGCAGCTCGAGTCCCGGGACAGGGTACCAAGAGACCCAGTACTTC. This gives the protein CASSSSPGTGYQETQYF.

The gene calls are TRBV6-2 or TRBV6-3 and TRBJ2-7; D remains unclear. Germline assignment: CDR1 MNHEY and CDR2 SVGEGT. The CDR3 has 14 residues. V lost 4 bases and J lost 1, with 11 bases in between. As DNA, the CDR3 is TGTGCCAGCAGTTCCCTCAGAGTGTCCTACGAGCAGTACTTC. Its translation is CASSSLRVSYEQYF.

The sample holds a few counts of this clone. V gene TRBV7-3 combines with J gene TRBJ2-3; no firm D call. The CDR3 sequence is 15 residues long. Germline CDR1 and CDR2: SGHTA and FQGTGA. The V and J ends lost 3 bases and 1 base respectively, with 11 bases between them. As DNA, the CDR3 is TGTGCCAGCAGCTTTGCCCCGGCGGGCACAGATACGCAGTATTTT. It yields the protein CASSFAPAGTDTQYF.

The gene calls are TRBV4-1 and TRBJ2-3; D perhaps matches TRBD1 (6 bases). Germline V gene lookup returns CDR1 MGHRA and CDR2 YSYEKL. The V gene lost 2 bases and the J gene lost 1 base, with 13 bases spanning the gap. There are 16 residues in the CDR3. In nucleotides, the CDR3 is TGCGCCAGCAGCCAAACGACAGGTTCGGGCACAGATACGCAGTATTTT. Its translation: CASSQTTGSGTDTQYF.

The gene calls are TRBV3-1 (or the pseudogene TRBV3-2) and TRBJ2-1; TRBD1 matches 7 bases. Trimming at V came to 3 bases and at J to 10 bases, leaving 9 bases not matched to a gene. The CDR3 has 14 amino acids. Per the germline V gene, CDR1 is LGHDT and CDR2 is YNNKEL (reference sequence). The CDR3 is CASSHLPPGQEQFF. CDR3 nucleotide sequence: TGTGCCAGCAGCCACCTACCTCCGGGACAGGAGCAGTTCTTC.

The V gene is TRBV4-1, the J gene TRBJ1-6; possible D gene TRBD1, 5 bases. CDR3 length: 19 residues. Looked up from germline, CDR1 is MGHRA and CDR2 is YSYEKL. Trimming removed 1 base from V and 2 bases from J, with 18 bases in between. DNA of the CDR3: TGCGCCAGCAGCCAAGTATTTAACGTAGGGGCTCCCTATAATTCACCCCTCCACTTT. Its protein product is CASSQVFNVGAPYNSPLHF.

This clone was seen many times. V is TRBV13 and J is TRBJ1-6; D is unclear. The germline V gene has CDR1 PRHDT and CDR2 FYEKMQ (reference sequence). V was clipped by 5 bases and J by 7 bases, with 6 bases between them. The CDR3 covers 12 residues. CDR3 residues: CASSRGNSPLHF. CDR3 nucleotide sequence: TGTGCCAGCAGCCGTGGAAATTCACCCCTCCACTTT.

The chain couples TRBV4-3 to TRBJ2-2; 9 bases are a match to TRBD1. V was clipped by 0 bases and J by 6 bases; unmatched bases: 14. Looked up from germline, CDR1 is LGHNA and CDR2 is YSLEER. The CDR3 is 19 residues long. CDR3 in amino acids: CASSQDTGGPWDIAGELFF. The CDR3 DNA follows: TGCGCCAGCAGCCAAGATACAGGGGGCCCGTGGGACATCGCCGGGGAGCTGTTTTTT.

The chain recombines TRBV24-1 with TRBJ2-3, with D perhaps matching TRBD2 (6 bases). V lost 7 bases and J lost 0, with 16 bases in between. The CDR3 is 16 residues long. Germline V gene lookup returns CDR1 KGHDR and CDR2 SFDVKD. CDR3 DNA: TGTGCCACCAGCCCGCCGGGGACTTCTAGCACAGATACGCAGTATTTT. Protein sequence: CATSPPGTSSTDTQYF.

The chain couples TRBV6-5 to TRBJ1-6; perhaps TRBD1 as D (5 bases). V lost 4 bases and J lost 12, with 10 bases in between. CDR1 MNHEY and CDR2 SVGAGI come from the germline V gene. This CDR3 comprises 12 residues. DNA for the CDR3: TGTGCCAGCAGTTCCCAGGGTTTACCCCTCCACTTT. Translating it yields CASSSQGLPLHF.

The chain has TRBV19 and TRBJ1-4, with 7 bases lining up with TRBD1. Germline loops: CDR1 LNHDA, CDR2 SQIVND (reference sequence). After removal of 7 bases from V and 12 bases from J, the junction contained 23 bases not matched to a gene. The CDR3 consists of 17 residues. The CDR3 sequence: CASKGFGTAHALGELFF. The CDR3 DNA reads TGTGCCAGTAAGGGGTTCGGGACAGCTCACGCTCTTGGTGAACTGTTTTTT.

This sequence joins TRBV19 and TRBJ2-2, with 7 bases aligning to TRBD1. Germline V gene lookup returns CDR1 LNHDA and CDR2 SQIVND (reference sequence). The CDR3 loop spans 16 amino acids. Trimming took 3 bases from V and 6 from J; bases not matched to a gene: 10. The CDR3 loop is CASSIVGTDTAGELFF. The CDR3 DNA follows: TGTGCCAGTAGTATTGTCGGGACAGATACTGCCGGGGAGCTGTTTTTT.

This clone was picked up a small number of times. This chain connects TRBV30 to TRBJ1-2; TRBD1 might be the D (6 bases). The CDR3 runs to 14 residues. Trimming took 8 bases from V and 5 from J, leaving 21 bases between them. Germline V gene lookup returns CDR1 GTSNPN and CDR2 SVGIG (reference sequence). The CDR3 spells CALNSQGKEYGYTF. The DNA for the CDR3 is TGTGCCCTTAATTCGCAGGGGAAGGAGTATGGCTACACCTTC.

The rearrangement links TRBV11-2 to TRBJ1-6; 7 bases fit TRBD1. With V trimmed by 4 bases and J by 6 bases, 6 bases remained unmatched. From germline, CDR1 is SGHAT and CDR2 FQNNGV. The CDR3 extends over 15 amino acids. As DNA, the CDR3 is TGTGCCAGCAGCTCACCCTACAGGGGTAATTCACCCCTCCACTTT. It codes for CASSSPYRGNSPLHF.

J is TRBJ2-2 and V is TRBV27, with D possibly matching TRBD2 (5 bases). Trimming removed 2 bases from V and 2 bases from J, with 9 bases in between. The CDR3 is made up of 15 amino acids. Germline V CDR1 and CDR2: MNHEY, SMNVEV (reference sequence). CDR3 DNA sequence: TGTGCCAGCAGTTTAAGCGGCTTAAACACCGGGGAGCTGTTTTTT. It codes for CASSLSGLNTGELFF.

There are a few counts of this clone. The chain is built from TRBV5-4 and TRBJ2-1, with 8 positions matching TRBD1. The CDR3 consists of 15 residues. With V trimmed by 6 bases and J by 4 bases, 9 bases remained unmatched. Germline CDR1 SGHNT, CDR2 YYREEE (reference sequence). The CDR3 coding sequence is TGTGCCAGCATGGCGGCAGGGGGCCGGTACAATGAGCAGTTCTTC. Its translation is CASMAAGGRYNEQFF.

V and J are TRBV10-3 and TRBJ2-2, with TRBD1 as a possible D gene (5 bases). Trimming cost V 6 bases and J 0 bases, with 8 bases left between them. The CDR3 has 14 residues. Germline CDR1 is ENHRY and CDR2 is SYGVKD. The CDR3 sequence: CAISQTANTGELFF. CDR3 DNA sequence: TGTGCCATCAGCCAGACAGCGAACACCGGGGAGCTGTTTTTT.

This clone was found a few times. V and J are TRBV5-6 and TRBJ2-2; unclear D gene. Trimming shortened V by 2 bases and J by 8 bases, and 4 bases separated the two germline ends. Germline CDR1 SGHDT, CDR2 YYEEEE. This CDR3 comprises 11 residues. CDR3 sequence (DNA): TGTGCCAGCAGCTTTGCTGGGGAGCTGTTTTTT. Residues: CASSFAGELFF.

The gene calls are TRBV6-1 and TRBJ1-6; TRBD1 is a possible D gene (5 bases). The V end was cut by 4 bases, the J end by 6 bases, with 16 bases between. This CDR3 is 16 amino acids long. Germline V lookup: CDR1 MNHNS, CDR2 SASEGT. CDR3 in amino acids: CASSGLGGTGNSPLHF. The CDR3, as DNA: TGTGCCAGCAGTGGCCTAGGAGGGACCGGTAATTCACCCCTCCACTTT.

This chain connects TRBV2 to TRBJ2-1; the match to TRBD1 covers 7 bases. The CDR3 consists of 13 residues. The V segment lost 9 bases and the J segment 2 bases; nucleotides outside the gene matches: 4. In germline, CDR1 is SNHLY, CDR2 FYNNEI. CDR3 residues: CARQGNPYNEQFF. CDR3 bases: TGTGCCAGACAGGGGAATCCCTACAATGAGCAGTTCTTC.

CDR3 in amino acids: CASSLEENTGELFF. Written as DNA, the CDR3 is TGCGCCAGCAGCTTGGAAGAAAACACCGGGGAGCTGTTTTTT. This chain connects TRBV5-1 to TRBJ2-2; no clear D gene. V shed 0 bases and J shed 2 bases, with 5 bases lying between them. Germline CDR1 reads SGHRS; CDR2 reads YFSETQ. The CDR3 has 14 amino acids.

The chain is built from TRBV5-1 and TRBJ2-6, with D maybe TRBD1 (5 bases). From germline, CDR1 is SGHRS and CDR2 YFSETQ. The ends were cut back, 2 bases at V and 3 bases at J, with 6 bases in the middle. CDR3 length: 14 amino acids. In DNA, the CDR3 is TGCGCCAGCAGCTTAGGGGATGGGGCCAACGTCCTGACTTTC. Translated: CASSLGDGANVLTF.

As regards this clone: Other DNA sequences in this specimen translate into the identical CDR3. The chain joins TRBV19 to TRBJ2-6; D remains ambiguous. V lost 0 bases to trimming and J lost 2 bases, with 2 bases between them. From germline, CDR1 is LNHDA and CDR2 SQIVND (reference sequence). CDR3 size: 14 residues. CDR3 in DNA: TGTGCCAGTAGTATAGAAGCTGGGGCCAACGTCCTGACTTTC. Amino acid sequence: CASSIEAGANVLTF.

The chain has TRBV5-6 and TRBJ1-3; D possibly corresponds to TRBD1 (5 bases). V gave up 0 bases and J gave up 0 bases, with 13 bases separating them. The CDR3 contains 17 residues. The germline CDR1 and CDR2 sequences are SGHDT and YYEEEE. CDR3 DNA sequence: TGTGCCAGCAGCTTGGTCCAGACAGCACACTCTGGAAACACCATATATTTT. Translating it yields CASSLVQTAHSGNTIYF.

The V and J genes are TRBV11-2 and TRBJ1-2; TRBD1 agrees at 9 bases. Germline-derived CDR1 and CDR2 are SGHAT and FQNNGV. V gave up 5 bases and J gave up 5 bases; unmatched junction bases: 3. This CDR3 spans 13 amino acids. CDR3 sequence reads: CASSKDRGYGYTF. The CDR3 nucleotides are TGTGCCAGCAGCAAGGACAGGGGATATGGCTACACCTTC.

Written as DNA, the CDR3 is TGTGCCAGCAGTTTATCCCAGGGGGCATATACGCAGTATTTT. Protein product: CASSLSQGAYTQYF. The chain employs TRBV28 and TRBJ2-3; TRBD1 matches 8 bases. This CDR3 region has 14 residues. V dropped 1 base and J dropped 7; count of bases not matched to a gene: 4. Germline V CDR1 and CDR2: MDHEN, SYDVKM.

The rearrangement joins TRBV7-9 to TRBJ2-7; a weak D match, TRBD1 (6 bases). This CDR3 comprises 13 residues. The germline V gene has CDR1 SEHNR and CDR2 FQNEAQ (reference sequence). V lost 6 bases and J lost 4, with 13 bases in between. The CDR3 is CASRQQGVYEQYF. CDR3 DNA: TGTGCCAGCAGACAACAGGGAGTATACGAGCAGTACTTC.

J is TRBJ1-2 and V is TRBV2; D is possibly TRBD1 (6 bases). Germline CDR1 and CDR2: SNHLY and FYNNEI. This CDR3 spans 11 amino acids. Trimming took 8 bases from V and 2 from J, leaving 6 bases between them. This CDR3 reads CASGQNYGYTF. The CDR3 bases are TGTGCCAGCGGACAGAACTATGGCTACACCTTC.

This chain connects TRBV5-6 to TRBJ1-1; D gene ambiguous. From germline, CDR1 is SGHDT and CDR2 YYEEEE. The V and J ends lost 5 bases and 1 base respectively, with 6 bases between them. The CDR3 length is 12 residues. In nucleotides, the CDR3 is TGTGCCAGCAGACGAGGGAACACTGAAGCTTTCTTT. Translating it yields CASRRGNTEAFF.